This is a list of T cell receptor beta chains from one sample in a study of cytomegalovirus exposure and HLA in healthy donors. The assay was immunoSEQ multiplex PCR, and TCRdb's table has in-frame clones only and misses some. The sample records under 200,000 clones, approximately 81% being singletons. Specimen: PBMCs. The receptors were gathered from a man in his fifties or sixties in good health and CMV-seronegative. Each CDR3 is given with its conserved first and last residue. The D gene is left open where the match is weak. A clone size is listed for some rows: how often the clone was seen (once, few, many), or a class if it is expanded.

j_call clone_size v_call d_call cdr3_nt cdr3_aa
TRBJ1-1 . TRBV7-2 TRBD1 TGTGCCAGCAGCAGATGGGACAGGGGGCTGTCGAACACTGAAGCTTTCTTT CASSRWDRGLSNTEAFF
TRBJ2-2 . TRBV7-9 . TGTGCCAGCAGCAGTGTCCCAGGTGTACGCACCGGGGAGCTGTTTTTT CASSSVPGVRTGELFF
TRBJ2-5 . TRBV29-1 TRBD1 TGCAGCGTCCGGGGACAGGGGAGGGAGACCCAGTACTTC CSVRGQGRETQYF
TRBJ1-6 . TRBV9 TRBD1 TGTGCCAGCAGCGTAGGAGCAGGGGGTGGTAATTCACCCCTCCACTTT CASSVGAGGGNSPLHF
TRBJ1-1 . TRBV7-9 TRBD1 TGTTCCAGCAGCCGACAGGGGTTTGAAGCTTTCTTT CSSSRQGFEAFF
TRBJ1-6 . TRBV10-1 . TGCGCCAGCAGTGATGGGGTTCGGGGGCCCCTCCACTTT CASSDGVRGPLHF
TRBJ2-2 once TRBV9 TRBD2 TGTGCCAGCAGCGTATACGGGGGGATAAGCTCCGGGGAGCTGTTTTTT CASSVYGGISSGELFF
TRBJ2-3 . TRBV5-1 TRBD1 TGCGCCAGCAGCTTGGGACAGGGGACCACAGATACGCAGTATTTT CASSLGQGTTDTQYF
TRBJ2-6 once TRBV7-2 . TGTGCCAGCAGCTTAGTCGTTGGGGCCAACGTCCTGACTTTC CASSLVVGANVLTF
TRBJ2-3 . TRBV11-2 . TGTGCCAGCAGCTTAATACGCGCAGATACGCAGTATTTT CASSLIRADTQYF
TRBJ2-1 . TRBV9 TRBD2 TGTGCCAGCAGCGTAGCTACCAGCGGGGGTGTCTACAATGAGCAGTTCTTC CASSVATSGGVYNEQFF
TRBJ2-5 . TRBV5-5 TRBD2 TGTGCCAGCAGCTCGATTAGAACTAGCGGGGGGGCCGAGACCCAGTACTTC CASSSIRTSGGAETQYF
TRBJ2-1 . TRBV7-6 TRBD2 TGTGCCAGCAGCTTAGCCCTAGCGGGCGAGTACAATGAGCAGTTCTTC CASSLALAGEYNEQFF
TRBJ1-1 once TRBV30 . TGTGCCCTTTTCCCGGGGTTGGTTTTCACTGAAGCTTTCTTT CALFPGLVFTEAFF
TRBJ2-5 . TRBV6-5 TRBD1 TGTGCCAGCAGTTACGGGACAGTTTCAGAGACCCAGTACTTC CASSYGTVSETQYF
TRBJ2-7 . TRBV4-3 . TGCGCCAGCAGCCAAGATCGGGCAGGGGGGTCCTACGAGCAGTACTTC CASSQDRAGGSYEQYF
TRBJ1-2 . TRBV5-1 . TGCGCCAGCAGCTTGCACTCCTCAGGGGAATATGGCTACACCTTC CASSLHSSGEYGYTF
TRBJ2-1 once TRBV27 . TGTGCCAGCAAGAATCGGGACACATCCTACAATGAGCAGTTCTTC CASKNRDTSYNEQFF
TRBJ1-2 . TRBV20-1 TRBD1 TGCAGTGTTAAGGACAGGGTTGGCTACACCTTC CSVKDRVGYTF
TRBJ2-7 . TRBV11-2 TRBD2 TGTGCCAGCAGCTCTTCCTGGGGGGGTTCCTACGAGCAGTACTTC CASSSSWGGSYEQYF